A selection of T cell receptor beta chains follows, all from one sample in a study of T cell responses to AZD1222 COVID-19 vaccine. Generated by immunoSEQ multiplex PCR, the TCRdb table keeps only in-frame clones and is missing some. The sample includes around 100,000 clones, about 89% seen only once; the top ten take 4.2%. This specimen was peripheral blood, taken on day 0 of MenACWY control vaccination. All receptors derive from an adult in good health. Each CDR3 is given with its conserved first and last residue. D genes are given only for firm matches. Only part of the rows carry a size: once, few, many, or a class if the clone is expanded.

- TRBJ2-3 TRBV27 TRBD2 CASNPLAGGGDTQYF TGTGCCAGCAACCCTCTAGCGGGAGGTGGAGATACGCAGTATTTT
- TRBJ1-1 TRBV30 - CAWVQVANTEAFF TGTGCCTGGGTCCAGGTTGCGAACACTGAAGCTTTCTTT
- TRBJ2-3 TRBV10-3 - CATPTDTQYF TGTGCCACCCCGACAGATACGCAGTATTTT
- TRBJ1-2 TRBV7-2 - CASSSTGGQGVGYTF TGTGCCAGCAGCTCTACGGGGGGGCAGGGCGTCGGCTACACCTTC
- TRBJ1-2 TRBV5-4 - CASSLDRPYGYTF TGTGCCAGCAGCTTGGACAGGCCTTATGGCTACACCTTC
few TRBJ2-2 TRBV6-5 - CASSLNSVTGELFF TGTGCCAGCAGTTTAAATAGCGTCACCGGGGAGCTGTTTTTT
- TRBJ1-3 TRBV10-3 - CAISSDGNSGNTIYF TGTGCCATCAGTTCGGACGGAAACTCTGGAAACACCATATATTTT
- TRBJ2-2 TRBV6-6 - CASSYPGTRSGELFF TGTGCCAGCAGTTACCCGGGGACCCGCTCCGGGGAGCTGTTTTTT
- TRBJ2-7 TRBV28 - CASSSAGTRSRYEQYF TGTGCCAGCAGTTCAGCCGGGACCCGGTCTCGATACGAGCAGTACTTC
- TRBJ2-2 TRBV3-1/TRBV3-2 TRBD1 CASSLTKGASGELFF TGTGCCAGCAGCCTCACCAAGGGGGCGAGCGGGGAGCTGTTTTTT
- TRBJ2-3 TRBV11-2 TRBD2 CASSSMGGGGTDTQYF TGTGCCAGCAGCTCCATGGGCGGGGGTGGAACAGATACGCAGTATTTT
- TRBJ2-5 TRBV2 TRBD2 CASSTGTSGQETQYF TGTGCCAGCAGTACCGGGACTAGCGGCCAAGAGACCCAGTACTTC
- TRBJ2-2 TRBV7-3 - CASSPNSPGHLNTGELFF TGTGCCAGCAGCCCTAATTCCCCGGGACACCTGAACACCGGGGAGCTGTTTTTT
- TRBJ1-3 TRBV10-3 - CAITKQSSGNTIYF TGTGCCATCACCAAACAGAGCTCTGGAAACACCATATATTTT
- TRBJ2-7 TRBV29-1 - CSVVTPWGDEQYF TGCAGCGTTGTTACACCCTGGGGCGACGAGCAGTACTTC
- TRBJ1-5 TRBV28 - CASSLYGGFQPQHF TGTGCCAGCAGTTTATATGGGGGCTTTCAGCCCCAGCATTTT
once TRBJ2-3 TRBV7-9 - CASSLALDTQYF TGTGCCAGCAGCTTAGCGTTAGATACGCAGTATTTT
few TRBJ2-3 TRBV7-9 - CASSSELDGTDTQYF TGTGCCAGCAGTTCCGAGTTGGATGGCACAGATACGCAGTATTTT
once TRBJ1-1 TRBV9 - CASSVGQDGEAFF TGTGCCAGCAGCGTAGGTCAGGATGGGGAAGCTTTCTTT
- TRBJ1-3 TRBV4-1 - CASSPGPGWVPSGNTIYF TGCGCCAGCAGCCCCGGGCCGGGGTGGGTCCCCTCTGGAAACACCATATATTTT
- TRBJ1-4 TRBV18 - CASSPDRSEKLFF TGTGCCAGCTCACCCGACAGGAGTGAAAAACTGTTTTTT
- TRBJ2-1 TRBV10-3 - CAISESAINNEQFF TGTGCCATCAGTGAGTCCGCTATCAACAATGAGCAGTTCTTC
- TRBJ2-3 TRBV6-5 - CASKGAYSNTDTQYF TGTGCCAGCAAAGGGGCCTACAGTAACACAGATACGCAGTATTTT
- TRBJ1-3 TRBV10-2 TRBD1 CASSYGTAGNTIYF TGCGCCAGCAGTTACGGGACAGCCGGAAACACCATATATTTT
- TRBJ1-4 TRBV7-6 - CASSLIAGSTNEKLFF TGTGCCAGCAGCTTAATAGCGGGATCCACTAATGAAAAACTGTTTTTT
- TRBJ1-6 TRBV18 - CASSPQGGNSPLHF TGTGCCAGCTCACCACAGGGAGGCAATTCACCCCTCCACTTT
- TRBJ2-7 TRBV9 TRBD2 CASSVGLADEQYF TGTGCCAGCAGCGTGGGACTAGCGGACGAGCAGTACTTC